Sequencing of this T cell receptor (beta chain) was carried out in a study of T cell repertoires in aging, cancer and after chemotherapy. Sample share makes this clonotype medium-sized. Amplification of TCR beta used genomic DNA extracted from peripheral blood. Trimming removed 1 base from V and 7 bases from J; junction bases left unmatched: 9. The CDR3 extends over 16 amino acids. Rearranged V-D-J TRB sequences were amplified with a mixed TRB-A/B primer pool. TCRdb independently ran MiXCR on the multiplex PCR reads; one entry per CDR3 protein. The sample contains about 5,000 distinct CDR3 sequences, 26% of which appear only once.

Source material: blood. The chain is built from TRBV12-3 or TRBV12-4 and TRBJ2-1, with 8 positions matching TRBD2. This clonotype originated in a human donor in good health. The chain's CDR3 is CASSLVPGGPRNEQFF. The CDR3 nucleotides read TGTGCCAGCAGTTTAGTTCCGGGAGGGCCCCGTAATGAGCAGTTCTTC.